These 18 T cell receptor beta chains were all obtained from the same sample, sequenced in a study of blood T cells in healthy people across ages. A sample-barcoded 5' primer and a J-beta primer mix were used in a second PCR of roughly 7 to 11 cycles. TCRdb re-called the 5' RACE reads with MiXCR, one entry per CDR3 protein. Of hundreds of thousands of distinct CDR3 sequences listed, around 24% are singletons. The same data also went into a second study, on T cells of mothers and their children.

The sequenced sample consisted of blood. These receptors were taken from a boy aged 5-17 years in good health.

This clonotype came up a few times. The chain is built from TRBV20-1 and TRBJ1-4, with a weak D call TRBD1 (5 bases). Germline CDR1 DFQATT, CDR2 SNEGSKA (reference sequence). V was cut by 6 bases and J by 11 bases, with 22 bases left in between. The CDR3 is made up of 14 amino acids. CDR3 region: CSAPIPGTARKLFF. In DNA form, the CDR3 reads TGCAGTGCGCCAATTCCGGGGACCGCGCGGAAACTGTTTTTT.

This clonotype was seen at least ten times. V and J are TRBV9 and TRBJ1-4, with no clear D. The CDR3 sequence is 14 residues long. V dropped 3 bases and J dropped 5 bases, with 11 bases sitting between them. Germline lookup yields CDR1 SGDLS and CDR2 YYNGEE. The CDR3 loop is CASSAVGGNEKLFF. The CDR3 DNA reads TGTGCCAGCAGCGCCGTAGGTGGAAATGAAAAACTGTTTTTT.

The rearrangement uses TRBV20-1 and TRBJ1-2, with 11 bases identical to TRBD1. The junction had 11 bases not matched to a gene; V was cut back by 5 bases and J by 6 bases. This CDR3 is built from 15 residues. Per germline, CDR1 DFQATT and CDR2 SNEGSKA (reference sequence). The CDR3 DNA is TGCAGTGCTCCTTCCTGGACAGGGGGCCTTAATGGCTACACCTTC. As protein: CSAPSWTGGLNGYTF.

The chain recombines TRBV6-2 or TRBV6-3 with TRBJ2-3; 10 bases fit TRBD2. CDR1 is MNHEY and CDR2 is SVGEGT in the germline V gene. V trimming: 6 bases; J trimming: 4 bases; junction bases outside the gene matches: 4. The CDR3 is 14 residues long. The CDR3 coding sequence is TGTGCCAGCAGGCCGGGACTAGCGTCAGATACGCAGTATTTT. Its protein product is CASRPGLASDTQYF.

J is TRBJ1-3 and V is TRBV4-3; TRBD1 is a possible D gene (6 bases). The CDR3 extends over 17 amino acids. V gave up 0 bases and J gave up 0 bases, with 12 bases separating them. Germline V gene sequence: CDR1 LGHNA, CDR2 YSLEER. This CDR3 reads CASSQDPGQSSGNTIYF. The CDR3 region has the DNA TGCGCCAGCAGCCAAGATCCCGGACAGAGCTCTGGAAACACCATATATTTT.

This clonotype was detected a few times. The chain employs TRBV9 and TRBJ2-5; D is unclear. Trimming left V 0 bases short and J 1 base short, with 7 bases between. Germline loops: CDR1 SGDLS, CDR2 YYNGEE. This CDR3 is built from 14 residues. CDR3 sequence: CASSVAAAQETQYF. The CDR3 bases are TGTGCCAGCAGCGTAGCGGCGGCCCAAGAGACCCAGTACTTC. The variable domain in full, with the rest retrieved from reference TRBV9 and TRBJ2-5, is DSGVTQTPKHLITATGQRVTLRCSPRSGDLSVYWYQQSLDQGLQFLIQYYNGEERAKGNILERFSAQQFPDLHSELNLSSLELGDSALYFCASSVAAAQETQYFGPGTRLLVL.

The V and J genes are TRBV20-1 and TRBJ2-7; D may be TRBD1 (5 bases). The CDR3 extends over 14 amino acids. V dropped 6 bases and J dropped 3 bases, with 18 bases sitting between them. Germline-derived CDR1 and CDR2 are DFQATT and SNEGSKA (reference sequence). CDR3 sequence: CSAPTGTSYYEQYF. The CDR3 nucleotides read TGCAGTGCGCCCACAGGTACCTCCTACTACGAGCAGTACTTC.

J is TRBJ2-5 and V is TRBV7-6; a weak D match, TRBD1 (5 bases). The tail of the sequence fits TRBJ2-1 better, so the J call may be wrong. The length of the CDR3 is 15 residues. Germline lookup yields CDR1 SGHVS and CDR2 FNYEAQ. The CDR3 DNA sequence: TGTGCCAGCGGCCTTATGGGGCGGCCCTACAATGAGCAGTTCTTC. Translated: CASGLMGRPYNEQFF.

V and J are TRBV5-1 and TRBJ2-3, with D perhaps matching TRBD1 or TRBD2 (5 bases each). Trimming removed 0 bases from V and 3 bases from J, with 11 bases in between. Germline V lookup: CDR1 SGHRS, CDR2 YFSETQ. This CDR3 has 15 residues. CDR3 in amino acids: CASSLVGEWTDTQYF. CDR3 coding DNA: TGCGCCAGCAGCTTGGTAGGGGAGTGGACAGATACGCAGTATTTT. Full variable domain (outside the CDR3, taken from reference TRBV5-1 and TRBJ2-3): KAGVTQTPRYLIKTRGQQVTLSCSPISGHRSVSWYQQTPGQGLQFLFEYFSETQRNKGNFPGRFSGRQFSNSRSEMNVSTLELGDSALYLCASSLVGEWTDTQYFGPGTRLTVL.

This clonotype appeared a few times. The J gene is TRBJ2-2, the V gene TRBV9; D is unresolved. V lost 0 bases, J lost 1 base, and 4 bases lay in between. From germline, CDR1 is SGDLS and CDR2 YYNGEE. CDR3 size: 14 residues. CDR3 sequence (DNA): TGTGCCAGCAGCGTAGTGGTGAACACCGGGGAGCTGTTTTTT. Translating gives CASSVVVNTGELFF.

The chain joins TRBV6-5 to TRBJ1-4; TRBD1 might be the D (5 bases). Per the germline V gene, CDR1 is MNHEY and CDR2 is SVGAGI. The CDR3 has 15 amino acids. The germline V and J ends were trimmed by 6 bases and 8 bases, with 19 bases remaining between them. The CDR3 region has the DNA TGTGCCAGCAGCGGTCGGCAGGGTGGTGGCGAAAAACTGTTTTTT. This sequence encodes CASSGRQGGGEKLFF.

This chain joins TRBV4-3 and TRBJ2-5, with D maybe TRBD1 (6 bases). The CDR3 has 15 amino acids. From germline, CDR1 is LGHNA and CDR2 YSLEER. Trimming removed 0 bases from V and 6 bases from J, with 14 bases in between. The CDR3, as DNA: TGCGCCAGCAGCCAAGATCTAACAGGGTCAAAGACCCAGTACTTC. Translating it yields CASSQDLTGSKTQYF.

This clonotype came up a few times. The chain couples TRBV3-1 to TRBJ2-5, with TRBD2 identical over 13 bases. V shed 4 bases, J shed 3 bases, and the junction held 8 bases outside the gene matches. The CDR3 runs 17 residues. The germline V gene encodes CDR1 LGHDT and CDR2 YNNKEL (reference sequence). CDR3 protein: CASSRRTSGGFEETQYF. The CDR3 nucleotides are TGTGCCAGCAGCCGCAGGACTAGCGGGGGTTTTGAAGAGACCCAGTACTTC.

This clonotype was seen a handful of times. V and J are TRBV28 and TRBJ1-1, with 7 bases that match TRBD1. V was clipped by 5 bases and J by 11 bases; unmatched bases: 5. This CDR3 is built from 11 residues. Germline CDR1 and CDR2: MDHEN and SYDVKM. This chain's CDR3 is CASSADRVAFF. Written as DNA, the CDR3 is TGTGCCAGCAGTGCCGACAGGGTGGCTTTCTTT.

With regard to this clonotype: This CDR3 fails to terminate in the conserved phenylalanine or tryptophan, so it likely reflects a read error. This chain joins TRBV29-1 and TRBJ2-5; tentatively, D is TRBD1 or TRBD2 (6 bases each). This CDR3 region has 13 residues. Trimming took 7 bases from V and 4 from J, leaving 16 bases between them. Germline CDR1 is SQVTM and CDR2 is ANQGSEA. Here the CDR3 DNA reads TGCAGCGCATCGCCGGGGGCGGGAGAGACCCAGTACTCC. Encoded protein: CSASPGAGETQYS.

This chain links TRBV27 with TRBJ2-5, with D unclear. Germline V gives CDR1 MNHEY, CDR2 SMNVEV (reference sequence). CDR3 length: 15 residues. V was cut by 6 bases and J by 2 bases, with 16 bases left in between. This chain's CDR3 is CASRLMGIAQETQYF. The CDR3 coding sequence is TGTGCCAGCAGGCTAATGGGTATCGCACAAGAGACCCAGTACTTC.

This clonotype was recorded a few times. J is TRBJ2-3 and V is TRBV29-1; TRBD2 aligns across 7 bases. The CDR3 is made up of 14 amino acids. The ends lost 3 bases at V and 4 bases at J; junction bases unmatched: 7. Per the germline V gene, CDR1 is SQVTM and CDR2 is ANQGSEA. The DNA of the CDR3 is TGCAGCGTTGATCGTTGGCTAGCGGCAGATACGCAGTATTTT. Protein: CSVDRWLAADTQYF.

The DNA for the CDR3 is TGCGCCAGCAGTCAAAGCCGCGGAGTGTATCAGCCCCAGCATTTT. It specifies CASSQSRGVYQPQHF. V is TRBV4-3 and J is TRBJ1-5; D gene unclear. There are 15 residues in the CDR3. V was shortened by 6 bases and J by 5 bases, with 17 bases between the two germline ends. Germline V gene sequence: CDR1 LGHNA, CDR2 YSLEER.